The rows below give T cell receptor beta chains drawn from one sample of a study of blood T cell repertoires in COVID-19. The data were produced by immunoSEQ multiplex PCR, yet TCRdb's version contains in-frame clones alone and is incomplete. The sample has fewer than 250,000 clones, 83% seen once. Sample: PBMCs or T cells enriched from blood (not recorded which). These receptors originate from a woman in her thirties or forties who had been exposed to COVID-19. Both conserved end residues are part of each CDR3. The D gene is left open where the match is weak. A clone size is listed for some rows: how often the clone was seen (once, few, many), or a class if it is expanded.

CDR3 protein: CASSPGVQPQHF; CDR3 DNA: TGTGCCAGCAGCCCCGGGGTTCAGCCCCAGCATTTT; V gene: TRBV12-3/TRBV12-4; clone size: .; J gene: TRBJ1-5; D gene: .
CDR3 protein: CASSPYLPGQGRNTEAFF; CDR3 DNA: TGCGCCAGCAGCCCCTACCTCCCAGGACAGGGGAGGAACACTGAAGCTTTCTTT; V gene: TRBV5-1; clone size: .; J gene: TRBJ1-1; D gene: TRBD1
CDR3 protein: CASSGPGTGNYGYTF; CDR3 DNA: TGTGCCAGCAGCGGCCCCGGGACAGGGAACTATGGCTACACCTTC; V gene: TRBV28; clone size: .; J gene: TRBJ1-2; D gene: TRBD1
CDR3 protein: CASSQEEVAEAFF; CDR3 DNA: TGTGCCAGCAGCCAAGAGGAGGTCGCTGAAGCTTTCTTT; V gene: TRBV3-1/TRBV3-2; clone size: .; J gene: TRBJ1-1; D gene: .
CDR3 protein: CASRGAGELFF; CDR3 DNA: TGTGCCAGCAGGGGCGCCGGGGAGCTGTTTTTT; V gene: TRBV28; clone size: .; J gene: TRBJ2-2; D gene: .
CDR3 protein: CASKDRRSGNTIYF; CDR3 DNA: TGTGCCAGTAAAGACAGGAGGTCTGGAAACACCATATATTTT; V gene: TRBV19; clone size: once; J gene: TRBJ1-3; D gene: .
CDR3 protein: CASNYGGSTDTQYF; CDR3 DNA: TGTGCCAGCAATTACGGGGGGAGCACAGATACGCAGTATTTT; V gene: TRBV2; clone size: .; J gene: TRBJ2-3; D gene: TRBD2
CDR3 protein: CASSRPLAGGSSYNEQFF; CDR3 DNA: TGTGCCAGCAGCCGGCCACTAGCGGGGGGTTCCTCCTACAATGAGCAGTTCTTC; V gene: TRBV3-1/TRBV3-2; clone size: .; J gene: TRBJ2-1; D gene: TRBD2
CDR3 protein: CASSFSPTGSNTEAFF; CDR3 DNA: TGTGCCAGCAGCTTCAGCCCGACAGGGAGTAACACTGAAGCTTTCTTT; V gene: TRBV11-1; clone size: .; J gene: TRBJ1-1; D gene: TRBD1
CDR3 protein: CASSLQGQGDYQYF; CDR3 DNA: TGTGCCAGCAGCTTACAGGGACAGGGGGATTACCAGTACTTC; V gene: TRBV7-9; clone size: .; J gene: TRBJ2-7; D gene: TRBD1
CDR3 protein: CASSRDRALTNEKLFF; CDR3 DNA: TGTGCCAGTAGTCGGGACAGGGCTCTTACTAATGAAAAACTGTTTTTT; V gene: TRBV19; clone size: .; J gene: TRBJ1-4; D gene: TRBD1
CDR3 protein: CASSLTDRATNEKLFF; CDR3 DNA: TGTGCCAGCAGTTTAACGGACAGGGCAACTAATGAAAAACTGTTTTTT; V gene: TRBV28; clone size: few; J gene: TRBJ1-4; D gene: TRBD1
CDR3 protein: CASGLVLASTDTQYF; CDR3 DNA: TGTGCTAGTGGTTTGGTACTAGCGAGTACAGATACGCAGTATTTT; V gene: TRBV12-5; clone size: .; J gene: TRBJ2-3; D gene: TRBD2
CDR3 protein: CASRIRGGTDTQYF; CDR3 DNA: TGTGCCAGCCGTATCAGGGGTGGGACAGATACGCAGTATTTT; V gene: TRBV19; clone size: .; J gene: TRBJ2-3; D gene: .
CDR3 protein: CAWDSTGGAELNTEAFF; CDR3 DNA: TGTGCCTGGGACTCGACAGGGGGCGCAGAATTGAACACTGAAGCTTTCTTT; V gene: TRBV30; clone size: .; J gene: TRBJ1-1; D gene: TRBD1
CDR3 protein: CAWSGSGGEKLFF; CDR3 DNA: TGTGCCTGGAGTGGGTCGGGGGGTGAAAAACTGTTTTTT; V gene: TRBV30; clone size: few; J gene: TRBJ1-4; D gene: .
CDR3 protein: CASSPQGQEETQYF; CDR3 DNA: TGTGCCAGCTCACCACAAGGACAGGAAGAGACCCAGTACTTC; V gene: TRBV18; clone size: .; J gene: TRBJ2-5; D gene: TRBD1
CDR3 protein: CASMGLAGDKQFF; CDR3 DNA: TGTGCCAGCATGGGACTAGCGGGGGACAAGCAGTTCTTC; V gene: TRBV14; clone size: .; J gene: TRBJ2-1; D gene: TRBD2
CDR3 protein: CATSGEGEGNQPQHF; CDR3 DNA: TGTGCCACCAGTGGAGAAGGGGAGGGCAATCAGCCCCAGCATTTT; V gene: TRBV24-1; clone size: .; J gene: TRBJ1-5; D gene: .
CDR3 protein: CASTEVGVDRVKGYTF; CDR3 DNA: TGCGCCAGCACGGAGGTCGGCGTGGACAGGGTGAAGGGCTACACCTTC; V gene: TRBV5-1; clone size: .; J gene: TRBJ1-2; D gene: TRBD1
CDR3 protein: CASSLALAGGLRRYF; CDR3 DNA: TGTGCCAGCAGCCTTGCCCTAGCGGGGGGCCTACGGCGGTACTTC; V gene: TRBV11-3; clone size: .; J gene: TRBJ2-7; D gene: TRBD2